A selection of T cell receptor beta chains follows, all from one sample in a study of identical twins. TCRdb itself ran the 5' RACE reads through MiXCR, one entry per CDR3 protein. The sample yields 400,000 to 550,000 distinct CDR3 sequences, approximately 24% seen once. In addition, the sample was reused for a study of T cells expressing NK-cell markers.

Sequenced input: CD4+ T cells sorted from blood. The receptors derive from a woman between 18 and 30 years old in good health. CDR3s include the opening cysteine and the closing phenylalanine or tryptophan. The D gene is left open where the match is weak. Clone size appears in some rows only: once, few, many, or a class for an expanded clone.

len: 14; j_gene: TRBJ2-1; abundance: .; d_gene: .; v_gene: TRBV5-1; CDR3nt: TGCGCCAGCAGCTTCGGAGGGAGCAGGAATGAGCAGTTCTTC; CDR3aa: CASSFGGSRNEQFF
len: 14; j_gene: TRBJ1-1; abundance: .; d_gene: TRBD1; v_gene: TRBV20-1; CDR3nt: TGCAGTGCTAGAGGTACAGGGGTTGACACTGAAGCTTTCTTT; CDR3aa: CSARGTGVDTEAFF
len: 14; j_gene: TRBJ1-2; abundance: few; d_gene: .; v_gene: TRBV9; CDR3nt: TGTGCCAGCAGCGAGGGATCTAGGGACTATGGCTACACCTTC; CDR3aa: CASSEGSRDYGYTF
len: 12; j_gene: TRBJ1-1; abundance: few; d_gene: .; v_gene: TRBV12-3/TRBV12-4; CDR3nt: TGTGCCAGCAGTTCCTCAGGGAGGGAAGCTTTCTTT; CDR3aa: CASSSSGREAFF
len: 15; j_gene: TRBJ2-5; abundance: .; d_gene: .; v_gene: TRBV5-4; CDR3nt: TGTGCCAGCAGCTCCAGGGAGAACGGGCAAGAGACCCAGTACTTC; CDR3aa: CASSSRENGQETQYF
len: 15; j_gene: TRBJ2-2; abundance: few; d_gene: .; v_gene: TRBV6-2/TRBV6-3; CDR3nt: TGTGCCACCCGACGGAATTCTAGGGGCACCGGGGAGCTGTTTTTT; CDR3aa: CATRRNSRGTGELFF
len: 14; j_gene: TRBJ2-3; abundance: .; d_gene: TRBD2; v_gene: TRBV12-3/TRBV12-4; CDR3nt: TGTGCCAGCAGTGCCGGGGGGAGAACAGATACGCAGTATTTT; CDR3aa: CASSAGGRTDTQYF
len: 14; j_gene: TRBJ1-6; abundance: .; d_gene: .; v_gene: TRBV27; CDR3nt: TGTGCCAGCAGTTTAATTCCGGGTAATTCACCCCTCCACTTT; CDR3aa: CASSLIPGNSPLHF
len: 16; j_gene: TRBJ2-5; abundance: few; d_gene: .; v_gene: TRBV5-1; CDR3nt: TGCGCCAGCAGCCGCACCTACCGACCAGCCCCAGAGACCCAGTACTTC; CDR3aa: CASSRTYRPAPETQYF
len: 15; j_gene: TRBJ1-2; abundance: .; d_gene: .; v_gene: TRBV4-2; CDR3nt: TGTGCCAGCAGCCACGAAATCGGGGCTAACTATGGCTACACCTTC; CDR3aa: CASSHEIGANYGYTF
len: 13; j_gene: TRBJ1-1; abundance: .; d_gene: .; v_gene: TRBV27; CDR3nt: TGTGCCAGCAGAAAAGGGGGGAACACTGAAGCTTTCTTT; CDR3aa: CASRKGGNTEAFF
len: 16; j_gene: TRBJ2-1; abundance: many; d_gene: TRBD2; v_gene: TRBV4-2; CDR3nt: TGTGCCAGCAGCCAAGTGTCTAGCGGGGACAACAATGAGCAGTTCTTC; CDR3aa: CASSQVSSGDNNEQFF
len: 16; j_gene: TRBJ2-5; abundance: .; d_gene: TRBD2; v_gene: TRBV20-1; CDR3nt: TGCAGTGCTAGCCAGAGAGCGGGGGCCGAGGGAGAGACCCAGTACTTC; CDR3aa: CSASQRAGAEGETQYF
len: 20; j_gene: TRBJ2-2; abundance: .; d_gene: TRBD2; v_gene: TRBV11-2; CDR3nt: TGTGCCAGCAGCCGGGAGCTGGTCTTGGTAGCGGGAGTGGACACCGGGGAGCTGTTTTTT; CDR3aa: CASSRELVLVAGVDTGELFF
len: 13; j_gene: TRBJ2-3; abundance: many; d_gene: TRBD1; v_gene: TRBV10-3; CDR3nt: TGTGCCATCAGGGGACAGGGTTCAGATACGCAGTATTTT; CDR3aa: CAIRGQGSDTQYF
len: 12; j_gene: TRBJ1-1; abundance: .; d_gene: .; v_gene: TRBV5-1; CDR3nt: TGCGCCAGCAGCTTGGCGGCGGGTGAAGCTTTCTTT; CDR3aa: CASSLAAGEAFF
len: 14; j_gene: TRBJ2-1; abundance: few; d_gene: TRBD1; v_gene: TRBV20-1; CDR3nt: TGCAGTGCTACTAACAGGGGGACAGGGGTTGAGCAGTTCTTC; CDR3aa: CSATNRGTGVEQFF
len: 13; j_gene: TRBJ2-7; abundance: few; d_gene: TRBD2; v_gene: TRBV6-1; CDR3nt: TGTGCCGGTCGGACTAGCGCGACCTACGAGCAGTACTTC; CDR3aa: CAGRTSATYEQYF
len: 16; j_gene: TRBJ2-3; abundance: .; d_gene: .; v_gene: TRBV12-3/TRBV12-4; CDR3nt: TGTGCCAGCAGTCCCACTGAGGGGGGGGATACAGATACGCAGTATTTT; CDR3aa: CASSPTEGGDTDTQYF
len: 13; j_gene: TRBJ2-1; abundance: .; d_gene: .; v_gene: TRBV20-1; CDR3nt: TGCAGTGCTCCTAAGGGCTTATACAATGAGCAGTTCTTC; CDR3aa: CSAPKGLYNEQFF
len: 12; j_gene: TRBJ1-1; abundance: many; d_gene: .; v_gene: TRBV12-3/TRBV12-4; CDR3nt: TGTGCCAGCAGTTTAAACCCTTCGGAAGCTTTCTTT; CDR3aa: CASSLNPSEAFF
len: 14; j_gene: TRBJ1-1; abundance: many; d_gene: .; v_gene: TRBV12-3/TRBV12-4; CDR3nt: TGTGCCAGCAGGCCCGGGAGGGGGAACACTGAAGCTTTCTTT; CDR3aa: CASRPGRGNTEAFF
len: 9; j_gene: TRBJ2-7; abundance: .; d_gene: .; v_gene: TRBV27; CDR3nt: TGTGCCAGCAACTACGAGCAGTACTTC; CDR3aa: CASNYEQYF
len: 14; j_gene: TRBJ2-1; abundance: few; d_gene: .; v_gene: TRBV5-1; CDR3nt: TGCGCCAGCAGCTTTCAGGACGCCTACAATGAGCAGTTCTTC; CDR3aa: CASSFQDAYNEQFF
len: 14; j_gene: TRBJ2-7; abundance: few; d_gene: .; v_gene: TRBV7-2; CDR3nt: TGTGCCAGCAGCTTCGGGATAGCGGTTTTCGAGCAGTACTTC; CDR3aa: CASSFGIAVFEQYF
len: 14; j_gene: TRBJ1-6; abundance: few; d_gene: .; v_gene: TRBV7-9; CDR3nt: TGTGCCAGCAGCTTTAGGAATGCGGGTTCACCCCTCCACTTT; CDR3aa: CASSFRNAGSPLHF
len: 14; j_gene: TRBJ2-7; abundance: few; d_gene: .; v_gene: TRBV5-1; CDR3nt: TGCGCCAGCAGCTCGGTCCAAGAGGTGCACGAGCAGTACTTC; CDR3aa: CASSSVQEVHEQYF
len: 14; j_gene: TRBJ2-3; abundance: few; d_gene: .; v_gene: TRBV7-8; CDR3nt: TGTGCCAGCAGCTTAGGGCCCTTAAGAGATACGCAGTATTTT; CDR3aa: CASSLGPLRDTQYF
len: 16; j_gene: TRBJ2-7; abundance: .; d_gene: .; v_gene: TRBV6-5; CDR3nt: TGTGCCAGCAGTTACTCGTATGCGGGAACCTCCTACGAGCAGTACTTC; CDR3aa: CASSYSYAGTSYEQYF
len: 14; j_gene: TRBJ2-2; abundance: .; d_gene: TRBD1; v_gene: TRBV6-4; CDR3nt: TGTGCCAGCAGCGCACAGGGGGCAGGCGGGGAGCTGTTTTTT; CDR3aa: CASSAQGAGGELFF
len: 14; j_gene: TRBJ2-7; abundance: .; d_gene: .; v_gene: TRBV5-5; CDR3nt: TGTGCCAGCAGCTTTGCTAGGTCCTCCTACGAGCAGTACTTC; CDR3aa: CASSFARSSYEQYF
len: 12; j_gene: TRBJ2-1; abundance: .; d_gene: .; v_gene: TRBV15; CDR3nt: TGTGCCACCAGCAGGGGAAATCTTGAGCAGTTCTTC; CDR3aa: CATSRGNLEQFF
len: 14; j_gene: TRBJ2-2; abundance: once; d_gene: TRBD2; v_gene: TRBV10-2; CDR3nt: TGCGCCAGCTGCCTAGCGGGATCAACCGGGGAGCTGTTTTTT; CDR3aa: CASCLAGSTGELFF
len: 14; j_gene: TRBJ2-7; abundance: .; d_gene: TRBD1; v_gene: TRBV27; CDR3nt: TGTGCCAGCAGACCGGGACAGAAACCCTACGAGCAGTACTTC; CDR3aa: CASRPGQKPYEQYF
len: 14; j_gene: TRBJ2-5; abundance: .; d_gene: .; v_gene: TRBV3-1; CDR3nt: TGTGCCAGCAGCCAATCGGAGGGCCGAGAGACCCAGTACTTC; CDR3aa: CASSQSEGRETQYF
len: 15; j_gene: TRBJ2-1; abundance: .; d_gene: TRBD2; v_gene: TRBV6-5; CDR3nt: TGTGCCAGCAGTTACGATCTAGCGGGGGCCAATGAGCAGTTCTTC; CDR3aa: CASSYDLAGANEQFF
len: 15; j_gene: TRBJ2-3; abundance: few; d_gene: .; v_gene: TRBV7-3; CDR3nt: TGTGCCAGCAGCTTAAATTATGCTAGCACAGATACGCAGTATTTT; CDR3aa: CASSLNYASTDTQYF
len: 14; j_gene: TRBJ2-1; abundance: .; d_gene: .; v_gene: TRBV7-2; CDR3nt: TGTGCCAGCAGCTTAGAACTCCCGGGCAATGAGCAGTTCTTC; CDR3aa: CASSLELPGNEQFF
len: 17; j_gene: TRBJ2-3; abundance: .; d_gene: .; v_gene: TRBV12-3/TRBV12-4; CDR3nt: TGTGCCAGCAGTTTGGGTATAGAGGGAAGAGGCACAGATACGCAGTATTTT; CDR3aa: CASSLGIEGRGTDTQYF
len: 14; j_gene: TRBJ2-1; abundance: .; d_gene: TRBD2; v_gene: TRBV29-1; CDR3nt: TGCAGCGTTCACTCCAGCGGGAGGGACAATGAGCAGTTCTTC; CDR3aa: CSVHSSGRDNEQFF
len: 14; j_gene: TRBJ2-1; abundance: once; d_gene: TRBD1; v_gene: TRBV2; CDR3nt: TGTGCCAGCAGTGTCCGACAGGGGCCTACGGAGCAGTTCTTC; CDR3aa: CASSVRQGPTEQFF
len: 14; j_gene: TRBJ2-1; abundance: .; d_gene: .; v_gene: TRBV6-1; CDR3nt: TGTGCCAGCAGGCCCGATCCCTTATTGCATGAGCAGTTCTTC; CDR3aa: CASRPDPLLHEQFF
len: 18; j_gene: TRBJ1-2; abundance: few; d_gene: TRBD1; v_gene: TRBV10-3; CDR3nt: TGTGCCATCAGTGATTTATTTGGGACAGACCTTTCCAACTATGGCTACACCTTC; CDR3aa: CAISDLFGTDLSNYGYTF
len: 12; j_gene: TRBJ2-3; abundance: .; d_gene: .; v_gene: TRBV2; CDR3nt: TGTGCCAGCAGCGAGCGAGCAGATACGCAGTATTTT; CDR3aa: CASSERADTQYF
len: 14; j_gene: TRBJ2-7; abundance: .; d_gene: TRBD1; v_gene: TRBV2; CDR3nt: TGTGCCAGTAGGACGGACAGGGCGGCCTACGAGCAGTACTTC; CDR3aa: CASRTDRAAYEQYF
len: 15; j_gene: TRBJ1-6; abundance: few; d_gene: TRBD1; v_gene: TRBV7-9; CDR3nt: TGTGCCAGCAGCTACAGGGGGCAGGATAATTCACCCCTCCACTTT; CDR3aa: CASSYRGQDNSPLHF
len: 14; j_gene: TRBJ2-3; abundance: many; d_gene: TRBD2; v_gene: TRBV5-1; CDR3nt: TGCGCCAGCAGTTTCCTAGCGGGAACAGATACGCAGTATTTT; CDR3aa: CASSFLAGTDTQYF
len: 17; j_gene: TRBJ2-1; abundance: .; d_gene: .; v_gene: TRBV7-2; CDR3nt: TGTGCCAGCAGCTTAGTGTTAAGGCAGGGGGGCTCTCATGAGCAGTTCTTC; CDR3aa: CASSLVLRQGGSHEQFF
len: 15; j_gene: TRBJ1-1; abundance: .; d_gene: TRBD1; v_gene: TRBV6-1; CDR3nt: TGTGCCAGCAAGAGACAGGGGGCTAGTCCCACTGAAGCTTTCTTT; CDR3aa: CASKRQGASPTEAFF
len: 14; j_gene: TRBJ2-7; abundance: .; d_gene: .; v_gene: TRBV7-2; CDR3nt: TGTGCCAGCAGCTTAGGACACCAGTTATACGAGCAGTACTTC; CDR3aa: CASSLGHQLYEQYF
len: 15; j_gene: TRBJ2-7; abundance: .; d_gene: .; v_gene: TRBV9; CDR3nt: TGTGCCAGCAGCGTAGGGGGCCAGAGGAGAGGCGAGCAGTACTTC; CDR3aa: CASSVGGQRRGEQYF
len: 14; j_gene: TRBJ1-1; abundance: .; d_gene: .; v_gene: TRBV30; CDR3nt: TGTGCCTGGAGAAAGAAACCAGGGAGGGCTGAAGCTTTCTTT; CDR3aa: CAWRKKPGRAEAFF
len: 15; j_gene: TRBJ1-6; abundance: many; d_gene: .; v_gene: TRBV12-3/TRBV12-4; CDR3nt: TGTGCCAGCAGTTCGAATATAGGGGGGGATTCACCCCTCCACTTT; CDR3aa: CASSSNIGGDSPLHF
len: 12; j_gene: TRBJ2-5; abundance: .; d_gene: TRBD2; v_gene: TRBV7-8; CDR3nt: TGTGCCAGCAGCGCCCCGGGACTACCAGTTCCATTC; CDR3aa: CASSAPGLPVPF
len: 17; j_gene: TRBJ2-1; abundance: .; d_gene: TRBD1; v_gene: TRBV6-5; CDR3nt: TGTGCCAGCAGTTACGGTGGGACAGGTCACTCCTACAATGAGCAGTTCTTC; CDR3aa: CASSYGGTGHSYNEQFF
len: 15; j_gene: TRBJ2-1; abundance: many; d_gene: TRBD2; v_gene: TRBV7-9; CDR3nt: TGTGCCAGCAGCTTTAGCGGGAGGGCCAGCAATGAGCAGTTCTTC; CDR3aa: CASSFSGRASNEQFF
len: 15; j_gene: TRBJ2-1; abundance: once; d_gene: TRBD2; v_gene: TRBV7-3; CDR3nt: TGTGCCAGCAGCTTATGGGGACTAGGAGAGGATGAGCAGTTCTTC; CDR3aa: CASSLWGLGEDEQFF
len: 14; j_gene: TRBJ2-7; abundance: few; d_gene: TRBD1; v_gene: TRBV6-1; CDR3nt: TGTGCCACCCAGAAGGGGGCAAACTCCTACGAGCAGTACTTC; CDR3aa: CATQKGANSYEQYF